The next 21 T cell receptor beta chains were all read from a single sample in a study of T cell responses to AZD1222 COVID-19 vaccine. The repertoire was sequenced with immunoSEQ multiplex PCR; TCRdb's copy has only in-frame clones and lacks some. The sample includes around 130,000 clones, roughly 85% of them seen just once. The source material was peripheral blood, sampled on day 0 of AZD1222 vaccination. The source is an adult in good health.

V gene TRBV6-5 combines with J gene TRBJ1-5, with D hard to call. The CDR3 has 15 residues. V was cut by 1 base and J by 6 bases, with 13 bases left in between. The germline CDR1 and CDR2 sequences are MNHEY and SVGAGI. Here the CDR3 reads CASSYLAGESQPQHF. As DNA, the CDR3 is TGTGCCAGCAGTTACTTGGCGGGAGAATCTCAGCCCCAGCATTTT.

The chain combines TRBV6-6 with TRBJ2-2; 12 nucleotides agree with TRBD2. Looked up from germline, CDR1 is MNHNY and CDR2 is SVGAGI (reference sequence). Unmatched junction bases numbered 6, after V lost 5 bases and J lost 5 bases. This CDR3 has 16 amino acids. The CDR3 loop is CASSPRLAGVTGELFF. The DNA of the CDR3 is TGTGCCAGCAGTCCGCGACTAGCGGGAGTTACCGGGGAGCTGTTTTTT.

V is TRBV6-1 and J is TRBJ1-2; 10 bases match TRBD1. Per germline, CDR1 MNHNS and CDR2 SASEGT. CDR3 length equals 15 residues. With 2 bases clipped from V and 6 bases from J, the junction kept 6 bases outside the gene matches. This CDR3 is CASSERDRGLNGYTF. The CDR3 nucleotides are TGTGCCAGCAGTGAACGGGACAGGGGTTTAAATGGCTACACCTTC.

The J gene is TRBJ2-2, the V gene TRBV7-9; tentatively, D is TRBD1 (6 bases). Germline-derived CDR1 and CDR2 are SEHNR and FQNEAQ (reference sequence). The CDR3 is 14 amino acids. The V gene lost 4 bases and the J gene lost 5 bases, with 11 bases spanning the gap. The CDR3 coding sequence is TGTGCCAGCAGCTATACAGGGTTAACCGGGGAGCTGTTTTTT. Its translation: CASSYTGLTGELFF.

The chain couples TRBV5-6 to TRBJ1-5; D gene unclear. Germline V CDR1 and CDR2: SGHDT, YYEEEE. V gave up 2 bases and J gave up 6 bases, with 15 bases separating them. The length of the CDR3 is 15 residues. The CDR3 here is CASSFFGLAGQPQHF. CDR3 DNA: TGTGCCAGCAGCTTTTTTGGGTTAGCTGGTCAGCCCCAGCATTTT.

The count of this clone is one. The chain is built from TRBV30 and TRBJ1-6; 11 bases are shared with TRBD1. Germline V gene data show CDR1 as GTSNPN and CDR2 as SVGIG (reference sequence). This CDR3 has 17 residues. Trimming removed 3 bases from V and 0 bases from J; junction bases left unmatched: 4. CDR3 sequence: CAWSAGTGGSYNSPLHF. CDR3 DNA sequence: TGTGCCTGGAGCGCCGGGACAGGGGGCTCCTATAATTCACCCCTCCACTTT.

In the case of this clone: A junction boundary mismatches the germline segment, possibly from a read error. The chain joins TRBV9 to TRBJ1-5; weak D call: TRBD1 (6 bases). CDR1 SGDLS and CDR2 YYNGEE come from the germline V gene. CDR3 length: 14 amino acids. Here the CDR3 reads CARSGGGAGQPQHF. The CDR3 bases are TGTGCCCGCAGCGGCGGGGGGGCTGGGCAGCCCCAGCATTTT.

The chain has TRBV28 and TRBJ2-7, with TRBD1 matching 7 bases. The CDR3 has 16 residues. After removal of 5 bases from V and 0 bases from J, the junction contained 10 bases not matched to a gene. Germline CDR1 is MDHEN and CDR2 is SYDVKM. The CDR3 loop reads CASSPRDRGNSYEQYF. CDR3 DNA sequence: TGTGCCAGCAGTCCCCGGGACAGAGGAAACTCCTACGAGCAGTACTTC.

The chain has TRBV5-6 and TRBJ2-2; D gene unclear. This CDR3 contains 15 residues. Trimming left V 2 bases short and J 2 bases short, with 10 bases between. Germline assignment: CDR1 SGHDT and CDR2 YYEEEE. The CDR3 loop reads CASSFLSLNTGELFF. In DNA form, the CDR3 reads TGTGCCAGCAGCTTTCTCTCATTAAACACCGGGGAGCTGTTTTTT.

This chain connects TRBV10-1 to TRBJ1-1, with D possibly matching TRBD1 (5 bases). V shed 5 bases and J shed 1 base, with 20 bases lying between them. The CDR3 is 17 amino acids. Germline V gives CDR1 WNHNN, CDR2 SYGVQD (reference sequence). The CDR3 region has the DNA TGCGCCAGCAGTCCCTTGAGGGGTCACGGCGGGAACACTGAAGCTTTCTTT. It encodes CASSPLRGHGGNTEAFF.

The CDR3 DNA sequence: TGTGCCAGCAGCTCCCACTCTGGAAACACCATATATTTT. It translates to CASSSHSGNTIYF. The chain combines TRBV11-2 with TRBJ1-3; D call uncertain. The germline V gene has CDR1 SGHAT and CDR2 FQNNGV. V lost 4 bases and J 0 bases, leaving 4 bases between the germline ends. This CDR3 has 13 amino acids.

The chain joins TRBV10-1 to TRBJ2-2; D remains unclear. V was cut by 3 bases and J by 6 bases, with 11 bases left in between. This CDR3 is built from 14 residues. Germline values: CDR1 WNHNN, CDR2 SYGVQD (reference sequence). The chain's CDR3 is CASSENPLPGELFF. CDR3 bases: TGCGCCAGCAGTGAAAACCCCCTCCCCGGGGAGCTGTTTTTT.

The rearrangement uses TRBV2 and TRBJ1-4; 10 nucleotides agree with TRBD1. CDR1 and CDR2 from the germline V gene are SNHLY and FYNNEI. Trimming cost V 7 bases and J 15 bases; bases outside gene matches: 5. The CDR3 runs 11 residues. The CDR3 here is CASKGQGVMFF. The CDR3 DNA reads TGTGCCAGCAAAGGACAGGGGGTGATGTTTTTT.

This clone has just a few counts. The V and J genes are TRBV3-1 (or the pseudogene TRBV3-2) and TRBJ1-2; 8 bases match TRBD1. This CDR3 contains 15 residues. The germline gives CDR1 LGHDT, CDR2 YNNKEL (reference sequence). V lost 4 bases to trimming and J lost 7 bases; unmatched junction nucleotides: 11. CDR3 residues: CASSLRDRLIVGYTF. The CDR3 coding sequence is TGTGCCAGCAGCCTCAGGGACAGGCTCATCGTTGGCTACACCTTC.

The CDR3 DNA is TGTGCCTGGATTCCCGGACTAGCAGATACGCAGTATTTT. Translating it yields CAWIPGLADTQYF. This chain joins TRBV30 and TRBJ2-3; TRBD2 agrees at 7 bases. V lost 4 bases to trimming and J lost 4 bases; unmatched junction nucleotides: 5. The CDR3 runs 13 residues. From germline, CDR1 is GTSNPN and CDR2 SVGIG (reference sequence).

This clone was found a few times. The chain carries TRBV7-9 and TRBJ2-7; possibly TRBD1 for D (6 bases). The CDR3 length is 16 residues. The germline V and J ends were trimmed by 4 bases and 2 bases, with 18 bases remaining between them. Looked up from germline, CDR1 is SEHNR and CDR2 is FQNEAQ (reference sequence). For the CDR3, the DNA is TGTGCCAGCAGCTCGCCCACAGGGCTAGGGGCCTACGAGCAGTACTTC. It translates to CASSSPTGLGAYEQYF.

The V gene is TRBV4-1, the J gene TRBJ2-5, with 13 bases matching TRBD2. V shed 5 bases and J 4 bases; nucleotides not matched to a gene: 7. Germline loops: CDR1 MGHRA, CDR2 YSYEKL. There are 16 residues in the CDR3. The CDR3 protein is CASSSRTSGGRETQYF. In DNA, the CDR3 is TGCGCCAGCAGCTCCCGGACTAGCGGGGGACGAGAGACCCAGTACTTC.

In this sample, this clone turned up a few times. J is TRBJ1-1 and V is TRBV14; D unresolved. This CDR3 region has 15 residues. CDR1 is SGHDN, CDR2 FVKESK, per germline. Between the trimmed V and J ends, which lost 6 bases and 1 base, there was a span of 15 bases. The CDR3 sequence: CASSWLSPANTEAFF. Here the CDR3 DNA reads TGTGCCAGCAGTTGGTTGTCTCCAGCGAACACTGAAGCTTTCTTT.

The CDR3 loop reads CASSQTPNEETQYF. The CDR3, as DNA: TGTGCCAGCAGCCAAACCCCCAATGAAGAGACCCAGTACTTC. V gene TRBV3-1 (or the pseudogene TRBV3-2) combines with J gene TRBJ2-5, with unresolved D. V was trimmed by 2 bases and J by 3 bases, leaving 10 bases between them. The CDR3 runs to 14 residues. Germline CDR1 and CDR2: LGHDT and YNNKEL (reference sequence).

This chain links TRBV7-9 with TRBJ2-1; perhaps TRBD1 as D (5 bases). CDR1 and CDR2 (germline): SEHNR, FQNEAQ (reference sequence). Trimming took off 2 bases at V and 1 base at J, with 9 bases between the two ends. The CDR3 covers 15 residues. Here the CDR3 DNA reads TGTGCCAGCAGCTTAAGGGGTGGGTCCTACAATGAGCAGTTCTTC. Translated: CASSLRGGSYNEQFF.

The chain couples TRBV10-2 to TRBJ2-5; D uncertain. The V gene lost 10 bases and the J gene lost 5 bases, with 23 bases spanning the gap. Germline assignment: CDR1 WSHSY and CDR2 SAAADI. This CDR3 comprises 15 residues. CDR3 sequence: CATFSAGRHPETQYF. Written as DNA, the CDR3 is TGCGCCACCTTTTCGGCCGGACGGCATCCGGAGACCCAGTACTTC.